The rows below give T cell receptor beta chains drawn from one sample of a study of OX40 agonist ivuxolimab in advanced cancers. Method: immunoSEQ multiplex PCR; TCRdb's copy keeps in-frame clones and lacks some. Of roughly 42,000 clones in the sample, about 90% are singletons; the top ten hold roughly 15%. The sequencing used CD4+ or CD8+ T cells sorted from blood, collected in a trial of the OX40 agonist ivuxolimab. These receptors came from an adult with an advanced solid tumor such as melanoma, head and neck, liver or kidney cancer. CDR3s include the opening cysteine and the closing phenylalanine or tryptophan. Each record gives: D gene, clone size, CDR3 length, V gene, J gene, CDR3 protein, CDR3 DNA. A D gene is named only where the DNA matches it firmly. Part of the rows lack a size; the others show once, few, many or a class for expanded clones.

-,once,15,TRBV5-4,TRBJ2-7,CASSFFSARAYEQYF,TGTGCCAGCAGCTTTTTCTCCGCGCGCGCTTACGAGCAGTACTTC
-,-,12,TRBV5-5,TRBJ2-7,CASSQSSYEQYF,TGTGCCAGCAGCCAGAGCTCCTACGAGCAGTACTTC
-,-,13,TRBV19,TRBJ2-7,CASSMSTEYEQYF,TGTGCCAGTAGTATGTCCACGGAATACGAGCAGTACTTC
-,-,11,TRBV6-6,TRBJ1-1,CASIGNTEAFF,TGTGCCAGCATCGGGAACACTGAAGCTTTCTTT
-,-,15,TRBV7-9,TRBJ2-7,CASSLSDRILYEQYF,TGTGCCAGCAGCTTATCCGACAGGATTCTCTACGAGCAGTACTTC
TRBD2,-,15,TRBV6-1,TRBJ2-7,CASSPGGGISYEQYF,TGTGCCAGCAGTCCCGGGGGGGGGATCTCCTACGAGCAGTACTTC
-,-,13,TRBV6-5,TRBJ2-7,CASSYVQRYEQYF,TGTGCCAGCAGTTACGTCCAGAGATACGAGCAGTACTTC
-,few,12,TRBV21-1,TRBJ1-5,CASRRINQPQHF,TGTGCCAGCAGAAGGATCAATCAGCCCCAGCATTTT
-,-,13,TRBV27,TRBJ1-5,CASSFQARQPQHF,TGTGCCAGCAGTTTCCAGGCAAGGCAGCCCCAGCATTTT
TRBD2,once,17,TRBV5-1,TRBJ2-7,CASSITGTSGSSDEQYF,TGCGCCAGCAGCATTACCGGGACTAGCGGGAGTTCGGACGAGCAGTACTTC
-,once,14,TRBV28,TRBJ2-7,CASSPQGGWDEQYF,TGTGCCAGCAGTCCGCAGGGTGGTTGGGACGAGCAGTACTTC
TRBD1,-,13,TRBV7-9,TRBJ2-1,CASSPQGEWEQFF,TGTGCCAGCAGCCCGCAGGGGGAATGGGAGCAGTTCTTC
TRBD2,-,15,TRBV2,TRBJ2-5,CASSPGLARQETQYF,TGTGCCAGCAGCCCCGGACTAGCGAGACAAGAGACCCAGTACTTC
-,-,16,TRBV9,TRBJ2-1,CASSVAISAGVDEQFF,TGTGCCAGCAGCGTAGCGATCTCGGCAGGGGTGGATGAGCAGTTCTTC
-,-,16,TRBV9,TRBJ2-6,CASSADRYSGANVLTF,TGTGCCAGCAGCGCCGATCGGTACTCTGGGGCCAACGTCCTGACTTTC
TRBD2,-,16,TRBV9,TRBJ2-5,CASSPHASGSGETQYF,TGTGCCAGCAGCCCCCACGCTAGCGGGAGTGGCGAGACCCAGTACTTC
-,few,13,TRBV27,TRBJ2-5,CASSLRRQETQYF,TGTGCCAGCAGTTTACGGAGACAAGAGACCCAGTACTTC
TRBD2,-,12,TRBV5-6,TRBJ2-7,CASSLASGLESF,TGTGCCAGCAGCTTGGCCTCGGGACTAGAATCCTTC
-,-,12,TRBV29-1,TRBJ2-3,CSVVTSTDTQYF,TGCAGCGTTGTGACTAGCACAGATACGCAGTATTTT
TRBD2,-,15,TRBV19,TRBJ2-1,CASTVREEGYNEQFF,TGTGCCAGTACGGTGCGGGAGGAAGGTTACAATGAGCAGTTCTTC
-,-,13,TRBV4-3,TRBJ1-1,CASSQDRGSLAFF,TGCGCCAGCAGCCAAGACAGGGGCTCGTTGGCTTTCTTT
-,-,14,TRBV19,TRBJ1-1,CASSYRSLNTEAFF,TGTGCCAGTAGTTACCGGAGCTTGAACACTGAAGCTTTCTTT
-,-,13,TRBV10-3,TRBJ2-7,CAISVQHLYEQYF,TGTGCCATCAGTGTACAACACCTCTACGAGCAGTACTTC
TRBD1,-,15,TRBV7-8,TRBJ2-7,CASRPPGQVTYEQYF,TGTGCCAGCAGGCCTCCGGGACAGGTAACCTACGAGCAGTACTTC
-,-,12,TRBV14,TRBJ2-1,CASSGPIVEQFF,TGTGCCAGCAGCGGACCTATTGTTGAGCAGTTCTTC
-,-,16,TRBV27,TRBJ2-4,CASSFLGGTAKNIQYF,TGTGCCAGCAGTTTCCTTGGGGGGACCGCCAAAAACATTCAGTACTTC
-,-,14,TRBV5-1,TRBJ2-6,CASSLKSGANVLTF,TGCGCCAGCAGCTTGAAGTCCGGGGCCAACGTCCTGACTTTC
-,-,17,TRBV29-1,TRBJ2-2,CSVEEGAGRQVTGELFF,TGCAGCGTTGAAGAGGGGGCGGGTAGACAGGTCACCGGGGAGCTGTTTTTT
-,-,15,TRBV10-1,TRBJ1-1,CASSEGREGPYEAFF,TGCGCCAGCAGTGAGGGGAGAGAAGGGCCCTATGAAGCTTTCTTT
TRBD1,-,14,TRBV7-8,TRBJ1-2,CASSYATGQYGYTF,TGTGCCAGCAGCTACGCGACAGGGCAGTATGGCTACACCTTC
TRBD2,-,17,TRBV4-1,TRBJ2-1,CASSQGLAGSFTDEQFF,TGCGCCAGCAGCCAAGGGCTAGCGGGATCATTTACCGATGAGCAGTTCTTC
-,-,12,TRBV30,TRBJ2-1,CAWGRSGNEQFF,TGTGCCTGGGGTCGAAGCGGGAATGAGCAGTTCTTC
TRBD2,-,13,TRBV28,TRBJ2-7,CASSLSGGLEQYF,TGTGCCAGCAGTTTATCGGGAGGGCTCGAGCAGTACTTC
-,-,16,TRBV28,TRBJ2-3,CASSLQEAWGTDTQYF,TGTGCCAGCAGTCTACAGGAGGCCTGGGGCACAGATACGCAGTATTTT
TRBD1,-,14,TRBV29-1,TRBJ2-1,CSVGQGSSYNEQFF,TGCAGCGTGGGACAGGGGAGCTCCTACAATGAGCAGTTCTTC
TRBD1,-,14,TRBV11-2,TRBJ2-7,CASSPGTGSFEQYF,TGTGCCAGCAGCCCGGGGACAGGGTCCTTCGAGCAGTACTTC
-,once,15,TRBV6-5,TRBJ2-1,CASSQMASSYNEQFF,TGTGCCAGCAGCCAAATGGCTAGCTCCTACAATGAGCAGTTCTTC
-,few,13,TRBV7-2,TRBJ2-7,CASSFAGAYEQYF,TGTGCCAGCAGCTTCGCAGGGGCCTACGAGCAGTACTTC
TRBD1,-,14,TRBV6-5,TRBJ2-5,CASSEDRGRETQYF,TGTGCCAGCAGTGAGGACAGGGGGAGGGAGACCCAGTACTTC
-,once,12,TRBV29-1,TRBJ1-2,CSAAGDGYGYTF,TGCAGCGCTGCAGGGGATGGCTATGGCTACACCTTC
TRBD2,-,17,TRBV7-9,TRBJ2-1,CASSSGRGTSGINEQFF,TGTGCCAGCAGCTCCGGGAGAGGGACTAGCGGGATAAATGAGCAGTTCTTC
-,once,13,TRBV5-6,TRBJ2-7,CASNPGFSYEQYF,TGTGCCAGCAACCCCGGGTTCTCCTACGAGCAGTACTTC
TRBD1,-,17,TRBV11-2,TRBJ2-7,CASSPSRGTGGFKEQYF,TGTGCCAGCAGCCCATCCCGGGGGACAGGGGGATTTAAAGAGCAGTACTTC
TRBD2,-,16,TRBV13,TRBJ2-1,CASSLGGLAGFNEQFF,TGTGCCAGCAGCCTAGGGGGACTAGCGGGATTCAATGAGCAGTTCTTC
-,-,15,TRBV11-2,TRBJ2-7,CASSDLQEGWAEQYF,TGTGCCAGCAGCGACCTACAGGAAGGTTGGGCCGAGCAGTACTTC
-,-,15,TRBV28,TRBJ2-2,CASSTGTLNTGELFF,TGTGCCAGCAGTACCGGGACTTTGAACACCGGGGAGCTGTTTTTT
-,-,11,TRBV28,TRBJ2-3,CAGGGTDTQYF,TGTGCCGGAGGGGGCACAGATACGCAGTATTTT
TRBD2,-,17,TRBV11-2,TRBJ2-3,CASSLEIGGRGTDTQYF,TGTGCCAGCAGCTTAGAGATAGGCGGGAGAGGCACAGATACGCAGTATTTT
-,-,15,TRBV5-5,TRBJ1-5,CASSSAGSENQPQHF,TGTGCCAGCAGCTCGGCGGGGTCAGAGAATCAGCCCCAGCATTTT
-,-,10,TRBV28,TRBJ2-5,CASSGRTQYF,TGTGCCAGCAGTGGTCGGACCCAGTACTTC
TRBD2,-,17,TRBV28,TRBJ2-3,CASSLPLAGVLTDTQYF,TGTGCCAGCTCCCTCCCCCTAGCGGGAGTACTGACGGATACGCAGTATTTT
-,-,14,TRBV5-6,TRBJ2-7,CASSLERRVPEQYF,TGTGCCAGCAGCTTAGAGCGCCGCGTACCCGAGCAGTACTTC
-,-,16,TRBV7-2,TRBJ2-1,CASSLASSVRYNEQFF,TGTGCCAGCAGCTTAGCGTCTAGCGTACGCTACAATGAGCAGTTCTTC
TRBD1,-,18,TRBV7-4,TRBJ1-4,CASSLRIPGQGEGEKLFF,TGTGCCAGCAGCTTGCGAATACCGGGACAGGGGGAAGGGGAAAAACTGTTTTTT